Shown below are 11 T cell receptor beta chains from a single sample sequenced in a study of cytomegalovirus exposure and HLA in healthy donors. Researchers ran the PCR with 60 Vbeta and 13 Jbeta primers. Repertoires were generated with immunoSEQ multiplex PCR, while TCRdb's copy carries only in-frame clones and drops some. The data contain 110,000 or so clones, around 86% of them seen just once; the ten biggest clones take up about 2.4%. The sequenced sample was PBMCs. The receptors originated from a middle-aged woman in good health and CMV-seronegative.

This clone showed up just a few times. The rearrangement joins TRBV19 to TRBJ1-1; 10 bases are a match to TRBD1. The CDR3 has 15 residues. The ends lost 7 bases at V and 1 base at J; junction bases unmatched: 6. Germline V CDR1 and CDR2: LNHDA, SQIVND (reference sequence). The DNA of the CDR3 is TGTGCCAGTAATAAGAGGGACAGGGGGAACACTGAAGCTTTCTTT. As protein: CASNKRDRGNTEAFF.

With respect to this clone: Other DNA sequences from this sample encode an identical CDR3 as well. V usage is TRBV7-6 and J usage is TRBJ2-7; 7 bases are a match to TRBD2. Germline values: CDR1 SGHVS, CDR2 FNYEAQ. This CDR3 has 14 residues. J gave up 6 bases and V 5 bases, and 10 bases lay outside the gene matches. CDR3 sequence reads: CASSTGLGHLEQYF. CDR3 in DNA: TGTGCCAGCAGCACAGGACTAGGACATCTCGAGCAGTACTTC.

The genes are TRBV7-9 and TRBJ1-1, with 9 bases identical to TRBD1. The junction had 12 bases not matched to a gene; V was cut back by 10 bases and J by 3 bases. The CDR3 spans 15 residues. The germline V gene encodes CDR1 SEHNR and CDR2 FQNEAQ (reference sequence). CDR3 region: CAINRGPRSDTEAFF. The CDR3 DNA follows: TGTGCCATCAACAGGGGGCCAAGGAGTGACACTGAAGCTTTCTTT.

This clone has a single count. J is TRBJ2-5 and V is TRBV7-9, with D maybe TRBD1 (6 bases). The ends were cut back, 3 bases at V and 4 bases at J, with 9 bases in the middle. Germline CDR1 reads SEHNR; CDR2 reads FQNEAQ (reference sequence). The CDR3 sequence is 13 residues long. The CDR3 here is CASSFGQSETQYF. The CDR3 DNA reads TGTGCCAGCAGCTTCGGACAGTCAGAGACCCAGTACTTC.

The chain uses TRBV28 and TRBJ2-5, with 8 positions matching TRBD2. Germline V gene lookup returns CDR1 MDHEN and CDR2 SYDVKM. Germline trimming cut 6 bases from V and 4 bases from J; bases unmatched to any gene: 7. The length of the CDR3 is 14 residues. The CDR3 region is CASSPGGYLETQYF. As DNA, the CDR3 is TGTGCCAGCAGCCCGGGGGGGTACCTAGAGACCCAGTACTTC.

The chain carries TRBV4-1 and TRBJ1-1; 9 bases map to TRBD1. After removal of 2 bases from V and 4 bases from J, the junction contained 2 bases not matched to a gene. This CDR3 has 14 residues. Germline CDR1 and CDR2: MGHRA and YSYEKL. CDR3 in DNA: TGCGCCAGCAGCCAATCGGACAGGGGCACTGAAGCTTTCTTT. Amino acid sequence: CASSQSDRGTEAFF.

This clone has only one observation. This chain uses TRBV5-1 with TRBJ2-3, with D perhaps TRBD2 (6 bases). Germline CDR1 is SGHRS and CDR2 is YFSETQ. Trimming cost V 0 bases and J 10 bases, with 18 bases left between them. This CDR3 comprises 15 residues. Written as DNA, the CDR3 is TGCGCCAGCAGCTTGGCTGCGGGACCCGGGTTGGCGCAGTATTTT. Its translation is CASSLAAGPGLAQYF.

This clone has a handful of counts. This chain joins TRBV21-1 and TRBJ2-7; TRBD2 was called by the table and not checked on the DNA. TRBV21-1 is tagged as a pseudogene. CDR3 length: 12 amino acids. In DNA, the CDR3 is TGTGCCAGCAGCAAAGACGGGTACGAGCAGTACTTC. It yields the protein CASSKDGYEQYF.

The rearrangement links TRBV7-9 to TRBJ1-1; 8 nucleotides match TRBD1. V was pared by 4 bases and J by 4 bases, with 8 bases of the junction left unmatched. CDR3 size: 15 residues. Germline-derived CDR1 and CDR2 are SEHNR and FQNEAQ (reference sequence). CDR3 sequence (DNA): TGTGCCAGCAGCTCCGGACAGGGTCTGACCACTGAAGCTTTCTTT. This gives the protein CASSSGQGLTTEAFF. Full variable domain (outside the CDR3, taken from reference TRBV7-9 and TRBJ1-1): DTGVSQNPRHKITKRGQNVTFRCDPISEHNRLYWYRQTLGQGPEFLTYFQNEAQLEKSRLLSDRFSAERPKGSFSTLEIQRTEQGDSAMYLCASSSGQGLTTEAFFGQGTRLTVV.

The CDR3 DNA is TGTGCCAGCAGATTGACCGGGATCGGGATGGAGACCCAGTACTTC. Translated, it gives CASRLTGIGMETQYF. The gene calls are TRBV6-1 and TRBJ2-5, with TRBD2 as a possible D gene (5 bases). Looked up from germline, CDR1 is MNHNS and CDR2 is SASEGT. The CDR3 is 15 amino acids. V was cut by 6 bases and J by 5 bases, with 19 bases left in between.

The gene calls are TRBV7-9 and TRBJ2-3, with D unclear. The germline V and J ends were trimmed by 4 bases and 4 bases, with 9 bases remaining between them. The CDR3 contains 13 residues. From germline, CDR1 is SEHNR and CDR2 FQNEAQ (reference sequence). The CDR3 coding sequence is TGTGCCAGCAGCTCACGTGGCCCAGATACGCAGTATTTT. Protein: CASSSRGPDTQYF.